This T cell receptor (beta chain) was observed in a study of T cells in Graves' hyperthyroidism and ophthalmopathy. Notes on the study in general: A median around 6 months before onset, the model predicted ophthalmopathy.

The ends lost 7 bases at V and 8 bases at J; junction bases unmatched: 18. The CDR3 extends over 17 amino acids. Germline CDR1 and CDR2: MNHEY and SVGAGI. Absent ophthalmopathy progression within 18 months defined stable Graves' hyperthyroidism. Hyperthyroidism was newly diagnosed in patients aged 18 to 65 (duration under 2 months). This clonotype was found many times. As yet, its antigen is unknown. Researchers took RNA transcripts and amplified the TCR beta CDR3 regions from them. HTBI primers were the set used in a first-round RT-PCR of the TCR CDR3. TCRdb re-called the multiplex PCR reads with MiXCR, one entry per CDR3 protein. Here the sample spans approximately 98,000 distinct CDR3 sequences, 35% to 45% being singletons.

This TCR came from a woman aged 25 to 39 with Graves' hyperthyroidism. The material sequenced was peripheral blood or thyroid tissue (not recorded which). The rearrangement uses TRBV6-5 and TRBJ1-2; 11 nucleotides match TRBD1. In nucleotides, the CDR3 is TGTGCCAGCACCCTATCAAGGACAGGGGGCTCGGGTTGGGGCTACACCTTC. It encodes CASTLSRTGGSGWGYTF.